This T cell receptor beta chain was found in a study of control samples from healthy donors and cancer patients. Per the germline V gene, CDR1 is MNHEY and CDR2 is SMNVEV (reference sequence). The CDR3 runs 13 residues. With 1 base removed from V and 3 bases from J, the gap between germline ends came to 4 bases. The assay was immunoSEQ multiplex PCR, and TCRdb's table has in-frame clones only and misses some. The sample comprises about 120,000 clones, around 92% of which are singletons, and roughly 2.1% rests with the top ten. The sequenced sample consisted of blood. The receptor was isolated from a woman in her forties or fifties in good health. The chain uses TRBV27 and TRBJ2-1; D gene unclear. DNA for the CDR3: TGTGCCAGCAGTTTATACAGCTACAATGAGCAGTTCTTC. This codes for CASSLYSYNEQFF.